This TCR beta chain is drawn from a study of T cell responses to AZD1222 COVID-19 vaccine. Looked up from germline, CDR1 is LNHNV and CDR2 is YYDKDF (reference sequence). V was shortened by 7 bases and J by 1 base, with 13 bases between the two germline ends. The CDR3 has 14 residues. Using immunoSEQ multiplex PCR, the repertoire was profiled, and TCRdb retains in-frame clones only, with some absent. This table has tens of thousands of clones, around 92% appearing once. The sequence was obtained from an adult in good health. The chain links TRBV15 to TRBJ1-1; D is undetermined. The material sequenced was peripheral blood, taken on day 0 of MenACWY control vaccination. As DNA, the CDR3 is TGTGCCACCAATTACGGGGTGGGGAACACTGAAGCTTTCTTT. Protein: CATNYGVGNTEAFF.